This TCR beta chain emerged from a study of tumor-infiltrating T cells and Merkel cell polyomavirus (dated by TCRdb to between 2016 and 2019). As for the study more broadly: CD8+ T cells specific for the Merkel cell polyomavirus KLL epitope were examined in Merkel cell carcinoma patients. Varying disease stages were represented at patient presentation, and patients were followed for a median of approximately 2.5 years (range roughly 1.1 to 6.0 years). Patient treatments varied, were not standardized, and included chemotherapy, radiation and immunotherapies. On average, sorted samples contained 700 to 750 cells from blood (range roughly 350-8,500) and 5,776 cells from TIL (range roughly 1,800-12,799). TRB sequencing was performed on KLL-tetramer-sorted cells from blood or tumor-infiltrating lymphocytes in fewer than 15 samples, as well as on some twelve matched whole-tumor samples. Of all the tumor samples in the study, one was a frozen nodal tumor digest and another was a flash-frozen core biopsy of a metastasis. The study at large found these results: Significantly improved MCC-specific survival was associated with a higher fraction of KLL-specific T cells within tumors (about 1.7-18% versus about 0-0.15%). Because only a single viral epitope was studied, T cells directed against other Merkel cell polyomavirus epitopes were not captured. The small sample size of the study (n of about twelve patients) is a limitation. A significant MCC-specific survival advantage (P = 0.0051) was associated with tumors having more unique KLL-specific clonotypes (roughly 5-120 vs 0-3). KLL-specific TRB repertoires were diverse and mostly private, with just one public clonotype, shared by two patients, among about 390 unique sequences.

By immunohistochemistry, the tumors of all patients showed robust positive staining for Merkel cell polyomavirus Large T antigen. Some twelve Merkel cell carcinoma patients with robust KLL-tetramer+ populations, above 0.04% of CD8+ T cells, in blood and/or cultured TIL were included. All patients were identified as Caucasian, and a median age of approximately 65 years (range 50 to 77 years) was recorded. Staining of at least 1.6 million cells was performed using anti-CD8 PE antibody, a KLL APC tetramer and 7-AAD viability dye. Heparinized blood underwent Ficoll preparation to isolate peripheral blood mononuclear cells, which were then cryopreserved. A FACSAriaII was used to sort cells that were tetramer-positive and CD8-high, and the sorted cells were flash frozen. From the cysteine through the phenylalanine, the CDR3 covers 15 amino acids. The sequence is cut down to CDR3 DNA, 45 bases in frame from base 1. CDR1 and CDR2 were assigned from the germline V gene (reference sequence) as MNHNY and SVGAGI. Ends trimmed: V by 4 bases, J by 5 bases; bases unmatched to a gene: 9.

Libraries were constructed by the immunoSEQ multiplex PCR assay. Adaptive Biotechnologies (Seattle, WA) carried out genomic DNA extraction, TRB sequencing and normalization. Processing in the source paper ran as follows. Only TRB sequences with an estimated two or more genomes were counted as tetramer-positive clonotypes. To compute clonality, the Shannon entropy of productive TRB sequences was normalized by log2 of unique productive sequences and then subtracted from one. KLL-specific clonotypes in tumors were identified by matching TCRbeta CDR3 amino acid sequences with those from each patient's tetramer-sorted sample. In its TCRdb copy, this immuneACCESS table keeps in-frame sequences only and misses some clones. Where compared with another copy, unresolved V genes explain less than half of these, and the others have no known cause. Clonal size and the V and J genes are those of that table, whereas D and trimming came from the DNA. The sample table shows 270 or so clones, and 70% to 90% are seen once. The ten largest clonotypes hold around 23% of the sample.

In regard to this clone: Base qualities are missing; no much larger clone stands one base away.

The rearrangement joined TRBV6-6 to TRBJ2-5; a stretch of 8 junction bases matches TRBD2. Sequenced sample: Merkel cell polyomavirus peptide tetramer+ CD8+ T cells sorted from blood. The intended sense of this specimen's cell subset or site label: CD8+ T cells binding a tetramer loaded with the MCPyV common T-antigen KLL epitope. The source is a man in his sixties with Merkel cell carcinoma. The CDR3 protein: CASSSLGGGSETQYF. The DNA sequence is as follows: TGTGCCAGCAGTTCCCTGGGCGGGGGGAGCGAGACCCAGTACTTC.